The subject of this entry is one T cell receptor (beta chain). In the naive CD8 group, cells lacked CD45RO and were positively selected for CCR7, so terminally differentiated effector memory CD45RA+ cells were left out. The sample is drawn from a study of shared clonotypes between healthy human individuals. Sequencing used immunoSEQ multiplex PCR; TCRdb keeps in-frame clones, though not all of them. The sample holds about 590,000 clones; around 95% are singletons and the top ten take around 0.11%. The sample comprised naive CD8+ T cells sorted from blood. The TCR originated in a woman between 25 and 40 years old in good health.

The CDR3 protein is CASSSQGTYNEQFF. The CDR3 nucleotides are TGTGCCAGCAGCTCCCAGGGGACCTACAATGAGCAGTTCTTC. V and J are TRBV7-9 and TRBJ2-1; maybe TRBD1 (6 bases). Germline CDR1 is SEHNR and CDR2 is FQNEAQ (reference sequence). The CDR3 has 14 amino acids. The V gene lost 4 bases and the J gene lost 2 bases, with 9 bases spanning the gap.